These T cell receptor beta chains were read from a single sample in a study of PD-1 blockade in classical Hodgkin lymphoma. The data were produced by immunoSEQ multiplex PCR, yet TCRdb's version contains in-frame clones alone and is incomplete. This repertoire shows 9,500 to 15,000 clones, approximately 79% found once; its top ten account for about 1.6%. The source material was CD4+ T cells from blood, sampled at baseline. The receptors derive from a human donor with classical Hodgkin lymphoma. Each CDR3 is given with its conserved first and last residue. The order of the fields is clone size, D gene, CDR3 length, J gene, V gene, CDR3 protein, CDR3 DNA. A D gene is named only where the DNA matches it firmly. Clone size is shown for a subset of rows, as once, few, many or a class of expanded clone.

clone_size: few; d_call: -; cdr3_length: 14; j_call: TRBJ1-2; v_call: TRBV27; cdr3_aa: CASSLWGEGYGYTF; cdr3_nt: TGTGCCAGCAGTTTATGGGGGGAAGGGTATGGCTACACCTTC
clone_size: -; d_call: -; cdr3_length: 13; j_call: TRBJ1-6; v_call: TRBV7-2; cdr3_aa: CASSFGTNAPLHF; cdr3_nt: TGTGCCAGCAGCTTCGGGACAAACGCACCCCTCCACTTT
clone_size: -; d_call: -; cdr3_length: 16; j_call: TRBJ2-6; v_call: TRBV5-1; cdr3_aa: CASSLEGGPGANVLTF; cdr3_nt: TGCGCCAGCAGCTTGGAAGGAGGACCTGGGGCCAACGTCCTGACTTTC
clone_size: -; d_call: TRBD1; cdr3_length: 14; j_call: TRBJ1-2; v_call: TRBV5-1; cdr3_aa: CASSLGQGGYGYTF; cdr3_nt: TGCGCCAGCAGCTTGGGACAGGGGGGCTATGGTTACACCTTC
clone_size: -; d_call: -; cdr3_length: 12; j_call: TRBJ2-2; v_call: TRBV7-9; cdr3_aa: CASSSLSGELFF; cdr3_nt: TGTGCCAGCAGCTCACTGTCCGGGGAGCTGTTTTTT
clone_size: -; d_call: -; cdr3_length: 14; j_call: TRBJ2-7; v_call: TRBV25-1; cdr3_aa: CASSGLGGRHEQYF; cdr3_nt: TGTGCCAGCAGTGGTTTGGGGGGCCGACACGAGCAGTACTTC
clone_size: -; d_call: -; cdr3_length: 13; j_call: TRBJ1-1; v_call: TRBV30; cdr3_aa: CAWSGGRNTEAFF; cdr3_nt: TGTGCCTGGAGCGGGGGGCGGAACACTGAAGCTTTCTTT
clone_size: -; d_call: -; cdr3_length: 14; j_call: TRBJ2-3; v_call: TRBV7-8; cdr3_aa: CASSLGTSTDTQYF; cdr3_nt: TGTGCCAGCAGCTTAGGTACTAGCACAGATACGCAGTATTTT
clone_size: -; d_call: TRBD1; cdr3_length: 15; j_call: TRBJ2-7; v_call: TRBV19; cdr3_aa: CASSINWDRASEQYF; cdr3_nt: TGTGCCAGTAGTATAAACTGGGACAGGGCTAGCGAGCAGTACTTC
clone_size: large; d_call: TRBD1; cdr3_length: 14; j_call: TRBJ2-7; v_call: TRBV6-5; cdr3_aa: CASSYGTGDYEQYF; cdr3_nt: TGTGCCAGCAGTTACGGCACAGGGGACTACGAGCAGTACTTC
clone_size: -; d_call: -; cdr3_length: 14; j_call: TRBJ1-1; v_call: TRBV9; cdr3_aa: CASSVVQENTEAFF; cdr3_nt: TGTGCCAGCAGCGTAGTTCAGGAAAACACTGAAGCTTTCTTT
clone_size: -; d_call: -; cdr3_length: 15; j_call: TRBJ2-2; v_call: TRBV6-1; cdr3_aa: CASSEVVGISGELFF; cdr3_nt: TGTGCCAGCAGTGAAGTTGTAGGGATAAGCGGGGAGCTGTTTTTT
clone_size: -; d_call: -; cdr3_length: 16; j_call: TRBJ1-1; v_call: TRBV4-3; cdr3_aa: CASSQATGPMNTEAFF; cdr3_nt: TGCGCCAGCAGCCAAGCGACAGGACCCATGAACACTGAAGCTTTCTTT
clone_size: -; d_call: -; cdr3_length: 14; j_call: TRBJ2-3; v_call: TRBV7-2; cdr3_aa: CASSLARSTDTQYF; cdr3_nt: TGTGCCAGCAGCCTAGCGCGGAGCACAGATACGCAGTATTTT
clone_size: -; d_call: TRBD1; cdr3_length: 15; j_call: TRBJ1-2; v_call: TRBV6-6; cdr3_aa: CASSSGQVGNYGYTF; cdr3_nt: TGTGCCAGCAGTTCCGGACAGGTGGGGAACTATGGCTACACCTTC
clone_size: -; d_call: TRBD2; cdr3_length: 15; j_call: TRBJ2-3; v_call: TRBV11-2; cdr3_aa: CASSPSGGWQDTQYF; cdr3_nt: TGTGCCAGCAGCCCGAGCGGGGGGTGGCAAGATACGCAGTATTTT
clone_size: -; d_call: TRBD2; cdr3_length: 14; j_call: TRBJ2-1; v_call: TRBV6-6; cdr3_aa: CASSDGTSVGEQFF; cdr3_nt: TGTGCCAGCAGTGACGGGACTAGCGTAGGTGAGCAGTTCTTC
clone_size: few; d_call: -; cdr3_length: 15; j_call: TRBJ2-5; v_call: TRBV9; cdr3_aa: CASSVGPGAGETQYF; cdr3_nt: TGTGCCAGCAGCGTAGGCCCGGGGGCTGGGGAGACCCAGTACTTC
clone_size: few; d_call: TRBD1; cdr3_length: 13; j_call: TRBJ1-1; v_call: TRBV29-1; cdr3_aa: CSMNRQGWTEAFF; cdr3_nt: TGCAGCATGAACCGACAGGGTTGGACTGAAGCTTTCTTT
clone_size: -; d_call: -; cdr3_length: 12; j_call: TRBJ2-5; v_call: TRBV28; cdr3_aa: CASTGPVGTQYF; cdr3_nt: TGTGCCAGCACTGGACCGGTGGGGACCCAGTACTTC
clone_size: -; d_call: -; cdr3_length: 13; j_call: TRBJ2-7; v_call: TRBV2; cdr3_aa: CASSRSGSWEQYF; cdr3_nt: TGTGCCAGCAGCCGGTCTGGGTCCTGGGAGCAGTACTTC
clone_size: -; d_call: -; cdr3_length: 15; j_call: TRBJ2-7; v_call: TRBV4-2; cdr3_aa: CASSQPRLVTYEQYF; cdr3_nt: TGTGCCAGCAGCCAGCCACGGTTGGTAACCTACGAGCAGTACTTC
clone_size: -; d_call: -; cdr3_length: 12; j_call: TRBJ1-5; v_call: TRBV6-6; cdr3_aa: CASSYSDQPQHF; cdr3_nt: TGTGCCAGCAGTTACTCAGATCAGCCCCAGCATTTT
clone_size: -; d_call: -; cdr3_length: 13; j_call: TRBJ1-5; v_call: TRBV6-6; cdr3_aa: CASRTSGNQPQHF; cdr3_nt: TGTGCCTCCCGGACCTCGGGCAATCAGCCCCAGCATTTT
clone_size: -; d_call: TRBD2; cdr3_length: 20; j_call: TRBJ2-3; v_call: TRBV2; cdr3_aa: CASSRLGTSGDFQLTDTQYF; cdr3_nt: TGTGCCAGCAGTCGACTCGGGACTAGCGGGGACTTCCAACTCACAGATACGCAGTATTTT
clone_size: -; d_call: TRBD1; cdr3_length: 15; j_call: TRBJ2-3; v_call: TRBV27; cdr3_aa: CASSSPGQGTDTQYF; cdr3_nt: TGTGCCAGCAGTTCCCCCGGACAGGGAACGGATACGCAGTATTTT
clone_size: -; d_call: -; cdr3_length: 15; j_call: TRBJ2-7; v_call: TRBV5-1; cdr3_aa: CASSVEQGWGYEQYF; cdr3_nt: TGCGCCAGCAGCGTAGAACAGGGTTGGGGCTACGAGCAGTACTTC
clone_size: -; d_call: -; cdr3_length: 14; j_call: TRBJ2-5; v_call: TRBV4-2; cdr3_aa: CASSQGGRQETQYF; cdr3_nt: TGTGCCAGCAGCCAAGGGGGTCGTCAAGAGACCCAGTACTTC
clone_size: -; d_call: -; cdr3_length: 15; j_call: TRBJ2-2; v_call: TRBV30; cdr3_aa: CAWSVGRVYTGELFF; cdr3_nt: TGTGCCTGGAGTGTGGGGCGGGTATACACCGGGGAGCTGTTTTTT
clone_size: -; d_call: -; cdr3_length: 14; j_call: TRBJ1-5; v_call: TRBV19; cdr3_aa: CASSSAVRNQPQHF; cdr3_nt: TGTGCCAGTAGTTCCGCTGTAAGGAATCAGCCCCAGCATTTT
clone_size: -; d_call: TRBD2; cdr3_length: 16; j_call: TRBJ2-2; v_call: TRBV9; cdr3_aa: CASSVAGGAYTGELFF; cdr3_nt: TGTGCCAGCAGCGTAGCGGGGGGGGCCTACACCGGGGAGCTGTTTTTT
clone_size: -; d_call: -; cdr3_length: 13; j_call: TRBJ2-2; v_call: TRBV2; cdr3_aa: CASGPRSPGELFF; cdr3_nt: TGTGCCAGCGGCCCGAGGAGTCCCGGGGAGCTGTTTTTT
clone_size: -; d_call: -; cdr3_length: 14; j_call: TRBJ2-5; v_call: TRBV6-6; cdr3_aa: CASRATGAGETQYF; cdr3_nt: TGTGCCAGCCGAGCTACGGGCGCAGGAGAGACCCAGTACTTC
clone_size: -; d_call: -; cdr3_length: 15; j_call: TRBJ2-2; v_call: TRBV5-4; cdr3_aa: CASSLGLSGGGELFF; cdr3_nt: TGTGCCAGCAGCTTGGGGCTATCAGGAGGAGGGGAGCTGTTTTTT
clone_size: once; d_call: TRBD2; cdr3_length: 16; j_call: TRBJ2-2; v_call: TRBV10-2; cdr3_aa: CASSESTSGNTGELFF; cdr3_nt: TGCGCCAGCAGTGAGTCGACTAGCGGAAACACCGGGGAGCTGTTTTTT
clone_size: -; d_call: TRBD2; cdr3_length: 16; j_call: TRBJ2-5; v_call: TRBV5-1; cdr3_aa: CASSLGLAGDQETQYF; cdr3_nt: TGCGCCAGCAGCCTGGGACTAGCGGGGGACCAAGAGACCCAGTACTTC
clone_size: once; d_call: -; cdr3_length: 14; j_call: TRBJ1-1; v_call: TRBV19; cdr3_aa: CASSMGPVNTEAFF; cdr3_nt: TGTGCCAGTAGTATGGGCCCGGTAAACACTGAAGCTTTCTTT
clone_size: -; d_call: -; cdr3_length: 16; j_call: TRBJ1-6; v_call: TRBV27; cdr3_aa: CASSSLGTGIDSPLHF; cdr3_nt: TGTGCCAGCAGTTCCTTAGGGACCGGTATAGATTCACCCCTCCACTTT
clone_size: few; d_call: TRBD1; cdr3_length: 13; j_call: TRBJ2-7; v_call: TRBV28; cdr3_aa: CASLDRVSYEQYF; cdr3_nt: TGTGCCAGCCTGGACAGGGTGTCCTACGAGCAGTACTTC
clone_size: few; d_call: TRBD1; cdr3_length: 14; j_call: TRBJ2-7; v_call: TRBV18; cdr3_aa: CASSPGTASYEQYF; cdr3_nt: TGTGCCAGCTCACCAGGGACAGCCTCCTACGAGCAGTACTTC
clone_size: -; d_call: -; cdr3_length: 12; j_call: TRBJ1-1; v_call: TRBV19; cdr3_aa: CATDGPGGTAFF; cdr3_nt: TGTGCCACCGACGGCCCGGGGGGAACGGCTTTCTTT
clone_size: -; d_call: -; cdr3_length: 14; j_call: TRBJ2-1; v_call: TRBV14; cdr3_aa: CASSQDWAGNEQFF; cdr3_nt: TGTGCCAGCAGCCAAGATTGGGCGGGGAATGAGCAGTTCTTC
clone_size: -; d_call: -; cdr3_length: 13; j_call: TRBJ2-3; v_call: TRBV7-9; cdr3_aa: CASSFAHQDTQYF; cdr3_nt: TGTGCCAGCAGCTTCGCCCATCAAGATACGCAGTATTTT
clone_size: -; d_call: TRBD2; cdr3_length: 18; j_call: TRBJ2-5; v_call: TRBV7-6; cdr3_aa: CASSFRPPPSGGPSGQYF; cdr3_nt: TGTGCCAGCAGTTTTAGGCCCCCCCCTAGCGGGGGGCCCTCAGGCCAGTACTTC
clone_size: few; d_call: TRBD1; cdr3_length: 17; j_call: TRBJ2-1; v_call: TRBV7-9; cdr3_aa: CASSLRAFSDRQYEQFF; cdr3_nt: TGTGCCAGCAGCTTACGGGCTTTCTCGGACAGGCAATATGAGCAGTTCTTC
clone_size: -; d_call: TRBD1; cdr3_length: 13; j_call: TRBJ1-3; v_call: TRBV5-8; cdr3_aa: CASNVDRVDTIYF; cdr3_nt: TGTGCCAGCAACGTCGACAGGGTTGACACCATATATTTT
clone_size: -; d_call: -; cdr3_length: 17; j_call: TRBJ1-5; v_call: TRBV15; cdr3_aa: CATSRDRVMGANEPQHF; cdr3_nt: TGTGCCACCAGCAGAGATAGAGTCATGGGGGCGAATGAGCCCCAGCATTTT